This record looks at one TCR beta chain sequence and its context. The antigen remains unidentified. An end of the junction does not agree with germline; a read error may underlie this. TCRbeta libraries were built with three rounds of nested PCR, modified from ARM-PCR. One entry per CDR3 protein, called by TCRdb with MiXCR from the multiplex PCR reads. This table holds around 99,000 distinct CDR3 sequences, roughly three fifths found once. This sample was included in a study of tumor and adjacent non-tumor tissue in lung cancer. Study-wide results and limits: Top 100 clones took a larger repertoire share in normal lung.

CDR3 length equals 14 residues. Germline assignment: CDR1 SGHNT and CDR2 YENEEA. The template was RNA from unsorted bulk tissue. Distant lung tissue was collected more than 3 cm away from the tumor edge. This chain connects TRBV11-3 to TRBJ2-1; D gene uncertain. The source is a man aged 55 to 70 with non-small cell lung cancer. The sequenced material came from distant non-tumor lung tissue. The CDR3 nucleotides read TGTGCCAGCAGCCCACAATCGGTATACAATGAGCAATTCTTC. This encodes CASSPQSVYNEQFF.